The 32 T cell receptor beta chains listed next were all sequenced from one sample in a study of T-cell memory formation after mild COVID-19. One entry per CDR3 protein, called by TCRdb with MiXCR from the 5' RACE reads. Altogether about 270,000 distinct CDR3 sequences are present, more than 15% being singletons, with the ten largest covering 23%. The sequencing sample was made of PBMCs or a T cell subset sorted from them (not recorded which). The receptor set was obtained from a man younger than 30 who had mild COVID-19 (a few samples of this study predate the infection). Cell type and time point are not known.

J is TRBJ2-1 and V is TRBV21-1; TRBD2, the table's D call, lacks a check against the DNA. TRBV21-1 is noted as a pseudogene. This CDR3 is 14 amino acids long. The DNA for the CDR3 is TGTGCCAGCAGCCCCACCCGGACCCCAGAGGAGCAGTTCTTC. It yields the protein CASSPTRTPEEQFF.

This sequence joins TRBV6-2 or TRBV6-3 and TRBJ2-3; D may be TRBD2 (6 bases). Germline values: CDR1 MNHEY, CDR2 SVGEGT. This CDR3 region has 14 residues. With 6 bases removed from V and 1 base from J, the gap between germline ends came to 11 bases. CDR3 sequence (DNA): TGTGCCAGCAGCCCCAGGGAGGGCACAGATACGCAGTATTTT. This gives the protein CASSPREGTDTQYF.

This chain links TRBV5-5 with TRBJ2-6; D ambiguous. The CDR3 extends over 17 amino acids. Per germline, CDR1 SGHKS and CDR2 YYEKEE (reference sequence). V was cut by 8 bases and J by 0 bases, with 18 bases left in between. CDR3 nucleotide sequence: TGTGCCAGAAGCCCCCTGGCGCCGAGCTCTGGGGCCAACGTCCTGACTTTC. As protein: CARSPLAPSSGANVLTF.

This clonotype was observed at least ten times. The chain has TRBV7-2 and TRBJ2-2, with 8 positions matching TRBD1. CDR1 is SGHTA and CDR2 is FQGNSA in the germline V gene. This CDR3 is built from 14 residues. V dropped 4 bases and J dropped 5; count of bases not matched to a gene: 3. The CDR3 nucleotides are TGTGCCAGCAGCTCTACAGGGGGAACCGGGGAGCTGTTTTTT. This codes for CASSSTGGTGELFF.

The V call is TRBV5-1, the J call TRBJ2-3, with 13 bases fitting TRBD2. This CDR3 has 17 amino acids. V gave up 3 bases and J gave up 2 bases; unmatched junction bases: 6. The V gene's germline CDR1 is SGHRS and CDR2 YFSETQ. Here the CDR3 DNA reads TGCGCCAGCAGCTCGGGACTAGCGGGGCCTAACACAGATACGCAGTATTTT. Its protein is CASSSGLAGPNTDTQYF. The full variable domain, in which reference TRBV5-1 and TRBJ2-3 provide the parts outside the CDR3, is KAGVTQTPRYLIKTRGQQVTLSCSPISGHRSVSWYQQTPGQGLQFLFEYFSETQRNKGNFPGRFSGRQFSNSRSEMNVSTLELGDSALYLCASSSGLAGPNTDTQYFGPGTRLTVL.

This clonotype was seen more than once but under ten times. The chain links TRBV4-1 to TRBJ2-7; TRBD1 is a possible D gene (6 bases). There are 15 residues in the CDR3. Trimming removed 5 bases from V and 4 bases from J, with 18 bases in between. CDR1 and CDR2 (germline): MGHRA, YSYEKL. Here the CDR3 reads CASSEVVQGSYEQYF. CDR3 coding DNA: TGCGCCAGCAGCGAAGTGGTACAGGGATCGTACGAGCAGTACTTC.

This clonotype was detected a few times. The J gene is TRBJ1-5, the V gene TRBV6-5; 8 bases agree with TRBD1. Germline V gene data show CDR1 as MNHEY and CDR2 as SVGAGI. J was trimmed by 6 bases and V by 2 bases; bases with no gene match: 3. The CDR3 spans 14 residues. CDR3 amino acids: CASSYGQGAQPQHF. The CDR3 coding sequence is TGTGCCAGCAGTTACGGACAGGGAGCTCAGCCCCAGCATTTT.

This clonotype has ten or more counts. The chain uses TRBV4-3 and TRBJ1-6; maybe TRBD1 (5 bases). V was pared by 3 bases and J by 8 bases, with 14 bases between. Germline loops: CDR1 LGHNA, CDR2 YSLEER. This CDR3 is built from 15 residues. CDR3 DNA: TGCGCCAGCAGCCAGCTACAGGTGATGGATTCACCCCTCCACTTT. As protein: CASSQLQVMDSPLHF.

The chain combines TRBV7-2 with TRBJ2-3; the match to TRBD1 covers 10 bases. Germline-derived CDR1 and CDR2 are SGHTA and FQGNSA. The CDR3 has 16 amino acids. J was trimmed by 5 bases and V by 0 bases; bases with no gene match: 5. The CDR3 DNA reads TGTGCCAGCAGCTTAGCGATGACAGGGGGCTTAGATACGCAGTATTTT. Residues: CASSLAMTGGLDTQYF.

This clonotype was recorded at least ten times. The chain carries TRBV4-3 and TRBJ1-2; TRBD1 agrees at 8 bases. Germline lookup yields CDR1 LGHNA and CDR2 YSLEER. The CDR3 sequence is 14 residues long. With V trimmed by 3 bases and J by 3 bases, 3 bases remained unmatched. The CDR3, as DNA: TGCGCCAGCAGCCACTCGACAGGGGACTATGGCTACACCTTC. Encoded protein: CASSHSTGDYGYTF.

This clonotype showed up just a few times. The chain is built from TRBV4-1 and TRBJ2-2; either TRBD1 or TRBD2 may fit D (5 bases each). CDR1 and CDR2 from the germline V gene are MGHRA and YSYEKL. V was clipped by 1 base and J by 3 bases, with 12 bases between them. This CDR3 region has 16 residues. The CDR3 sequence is CASSQVRDHYTGELFF. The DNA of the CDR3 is TGCGCCAGCAGCCAAGTCCGGGACCATTACACCGGGGAGCTGTTTTTT.

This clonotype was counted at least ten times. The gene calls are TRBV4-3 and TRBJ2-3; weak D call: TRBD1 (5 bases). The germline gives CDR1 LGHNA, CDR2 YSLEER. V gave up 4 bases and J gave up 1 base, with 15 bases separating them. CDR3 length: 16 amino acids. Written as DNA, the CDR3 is TGCGCCAGCAGCCGAGAAATGGAAGGGGGCACAGATACGCAGTATTTT. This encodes CASSREMEGGTDTQYF.

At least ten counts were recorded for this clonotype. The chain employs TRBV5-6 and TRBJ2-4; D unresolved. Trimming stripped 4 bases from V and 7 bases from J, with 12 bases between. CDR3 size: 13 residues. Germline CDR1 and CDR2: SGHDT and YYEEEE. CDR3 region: CASSQPVGNIQYF. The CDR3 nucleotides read TGTGCCAGCAGCCAACCGGTGGGGAACATTCAGTACTTC.

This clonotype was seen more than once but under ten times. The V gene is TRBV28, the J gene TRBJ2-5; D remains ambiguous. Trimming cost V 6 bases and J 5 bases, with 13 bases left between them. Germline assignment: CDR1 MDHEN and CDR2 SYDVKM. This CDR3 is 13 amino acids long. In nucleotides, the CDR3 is TGTGCCAGCAGGGAAGGCCTCTGGGAGACCCAGTACTTC. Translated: CASREGLWETQYF. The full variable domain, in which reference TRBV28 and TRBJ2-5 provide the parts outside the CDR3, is DVKVTQSSRYLVKRTGEKVFLECVQDMDHENMFWYRQDPGLGLRLIYFSYDVKMKEKGDIPEGYSVSREKKERFSLILESASTNQTSMYLCASREGLWETQYFGPGTRLLVL.

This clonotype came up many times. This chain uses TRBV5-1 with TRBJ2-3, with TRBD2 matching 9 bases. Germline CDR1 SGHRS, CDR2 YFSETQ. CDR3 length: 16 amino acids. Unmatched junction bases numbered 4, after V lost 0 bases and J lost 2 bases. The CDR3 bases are TGCGCCAGCAGCTTGGGGGCTAGCGGGGTCACAGATACGCAGTATTTT. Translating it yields CASSLGASGVTDTQYF.

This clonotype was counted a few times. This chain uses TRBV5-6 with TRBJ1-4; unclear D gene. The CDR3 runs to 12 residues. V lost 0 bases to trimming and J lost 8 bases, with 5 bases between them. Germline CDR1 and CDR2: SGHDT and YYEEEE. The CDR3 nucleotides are TGTGCCAGCAGCTTGGCGCGGGAAAAACTGTTTTTT. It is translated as CASSLAREKLFF.

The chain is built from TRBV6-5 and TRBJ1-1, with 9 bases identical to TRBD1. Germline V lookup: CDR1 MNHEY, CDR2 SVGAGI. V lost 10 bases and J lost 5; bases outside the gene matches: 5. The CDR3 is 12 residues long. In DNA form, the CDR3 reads TGTGCCACCAAGGACAGGGGTACTGAAGCTTTCTTT. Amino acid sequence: CATKDRGTEAFF.

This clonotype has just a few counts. The CDR3 DNA follows: TGCAGTGCCCTCCCCTACACAGATACGCAGTATTTT. It yields the protein CSALPYTDTQYF. This chain connects TRBV20-1 to TRBJ2-3; unclear D gene. The CDR3 runs to 12 residues. Germline V CDR1 and CDR2: DFQATT, SNEGSKA (reference sequence). With 6 bases removed from V and 2 bases from J, the gap between germline ends came to 9 bases.

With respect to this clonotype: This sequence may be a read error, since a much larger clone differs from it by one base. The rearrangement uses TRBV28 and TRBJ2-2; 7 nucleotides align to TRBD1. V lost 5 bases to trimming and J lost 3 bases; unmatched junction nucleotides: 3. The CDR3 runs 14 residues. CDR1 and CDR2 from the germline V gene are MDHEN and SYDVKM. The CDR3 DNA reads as TGTGCCAGCAGTCATGGGACAGACACCGGGGAGCTGTTTTTT. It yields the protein CASSHGTDTGELFF.

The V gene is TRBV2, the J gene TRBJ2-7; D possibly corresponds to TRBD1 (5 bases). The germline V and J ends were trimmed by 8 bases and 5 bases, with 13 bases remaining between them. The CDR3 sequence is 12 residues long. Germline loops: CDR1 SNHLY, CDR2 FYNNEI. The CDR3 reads CASGGQGDEQYV. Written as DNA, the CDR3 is TGTGCCAGCGGCGGTCAGGGTGACGAGCAGTACGTC.

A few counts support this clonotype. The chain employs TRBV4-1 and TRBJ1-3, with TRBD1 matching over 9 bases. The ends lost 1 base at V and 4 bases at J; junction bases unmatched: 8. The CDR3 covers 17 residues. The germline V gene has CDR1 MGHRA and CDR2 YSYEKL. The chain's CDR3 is CASSQVGQGVLGNTIYF. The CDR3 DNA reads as TGCGCCAGCAGCCAAGTGGGACAGGGTGTTCTAGGAAACACCATATATTTT.

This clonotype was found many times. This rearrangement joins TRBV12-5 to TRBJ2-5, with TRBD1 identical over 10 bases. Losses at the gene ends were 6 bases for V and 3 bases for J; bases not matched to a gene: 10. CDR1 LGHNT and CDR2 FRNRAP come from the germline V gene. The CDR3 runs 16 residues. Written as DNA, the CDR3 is TGTGCTAGTGGCGTGGGGACAGGGGCTCCGGAAGAGACCCAGTACTTC. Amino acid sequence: CASGVGTGAPEETQYF.

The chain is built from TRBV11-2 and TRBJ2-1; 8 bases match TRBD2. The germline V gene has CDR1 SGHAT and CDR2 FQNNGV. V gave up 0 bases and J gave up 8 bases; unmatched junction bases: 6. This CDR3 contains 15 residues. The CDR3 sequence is CASSLDPGGKDEQFF. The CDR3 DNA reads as TGTGCCAGCAGCTTAGATCCGGGAGGGAAGGATGAGCAGTTCTTC.

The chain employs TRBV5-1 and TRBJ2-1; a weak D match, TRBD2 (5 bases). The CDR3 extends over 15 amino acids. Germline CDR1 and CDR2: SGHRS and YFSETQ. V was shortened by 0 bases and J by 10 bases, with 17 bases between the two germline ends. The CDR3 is CASSLVRTTSGEQFF. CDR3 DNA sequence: TGCGCCAGCAGCTTGGTAAGGACCACATCGGGGGAGCAGTTCTTC.

The CDR3 DNA reads as TGCGCCAGCAGCTTGGGGGGTTCAGGGGAGTACTTC. Encoded protein: CASSLGGSGEYF. The chain joins TRBV5-1 to TRBJ2-7; possibly TRBD1 for D (6 bases). CDR1 and CDR2 from the germline V gene are SGHRS and YFSETQ. CDR3 length equals 12 residues. V lost 0 bases, J lost 11 bases, and 12 bases lay in between.

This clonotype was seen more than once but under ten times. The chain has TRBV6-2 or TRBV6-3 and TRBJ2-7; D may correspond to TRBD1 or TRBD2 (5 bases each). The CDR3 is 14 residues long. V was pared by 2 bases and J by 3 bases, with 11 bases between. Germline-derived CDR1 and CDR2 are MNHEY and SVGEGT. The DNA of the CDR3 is TGTGCCAGCAGTTACGTCGAGGGGATCTACGAGCAGTACGTC. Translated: CASSYVEGIYEQYV.

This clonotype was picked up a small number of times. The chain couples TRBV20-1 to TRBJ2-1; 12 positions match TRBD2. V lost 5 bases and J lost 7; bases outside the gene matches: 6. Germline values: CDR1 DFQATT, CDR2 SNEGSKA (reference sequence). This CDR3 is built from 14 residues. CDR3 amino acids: CSAYSSGGANEQFF. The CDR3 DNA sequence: TGCAGTGCTTATTCTAGCGGGGGGGCGAATGAGCAGTTCTTC.

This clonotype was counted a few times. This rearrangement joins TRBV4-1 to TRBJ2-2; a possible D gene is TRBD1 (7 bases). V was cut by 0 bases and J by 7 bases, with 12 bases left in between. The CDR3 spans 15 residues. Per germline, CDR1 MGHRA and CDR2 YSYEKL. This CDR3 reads CASSQDPGGIGELFF. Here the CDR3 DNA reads TGCGCCAGCAGCCAAGACCCAGGGGGGATCGGGGAGCTGTTTTTT.

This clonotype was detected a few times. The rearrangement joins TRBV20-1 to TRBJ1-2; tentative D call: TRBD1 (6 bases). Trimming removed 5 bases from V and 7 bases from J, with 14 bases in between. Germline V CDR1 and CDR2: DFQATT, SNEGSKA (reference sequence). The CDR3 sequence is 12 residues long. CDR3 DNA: TGCAGTGCTCCCAGACAGGTTCGTGGCTACACCTTC. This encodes CSAPRQVRGYTF.

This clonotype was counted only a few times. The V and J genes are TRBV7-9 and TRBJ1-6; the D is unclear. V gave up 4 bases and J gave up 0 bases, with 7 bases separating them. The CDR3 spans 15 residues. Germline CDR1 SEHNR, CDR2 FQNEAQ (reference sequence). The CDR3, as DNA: TGTGCCAGCAGCTCACAAAGCTCCTATAATTCACCCCTCCACTTT. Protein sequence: CASSSQSSYNSPLHF.

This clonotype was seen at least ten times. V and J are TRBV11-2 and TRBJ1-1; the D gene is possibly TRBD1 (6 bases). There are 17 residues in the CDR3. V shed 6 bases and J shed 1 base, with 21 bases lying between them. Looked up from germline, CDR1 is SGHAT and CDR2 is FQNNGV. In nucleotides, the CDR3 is TGTGCCAGCAGTCGCGGTCGGGGGCGGCGGACGAACACTGAAGCTTTCTTT. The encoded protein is CASSRGRGRRTNTEAFF. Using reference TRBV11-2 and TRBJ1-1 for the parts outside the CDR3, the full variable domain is EAGVAQSPRYKIIEKRQSVAFWCNPISGHATLYWYQQILGQGPKLLIQFQNNGVVDDSQLPKDRFSAERLKGVDSTLKIQPAKLEDSAVYLCASSRGRGRRTNTEAFFGQGTRLTVV.

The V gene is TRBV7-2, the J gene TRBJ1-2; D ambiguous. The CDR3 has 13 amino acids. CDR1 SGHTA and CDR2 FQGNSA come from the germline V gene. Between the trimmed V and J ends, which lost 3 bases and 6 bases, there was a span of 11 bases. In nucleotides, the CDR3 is TGTGCCAGCAGCTTCTCGACGGAAAATGGCTACACCTTC. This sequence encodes CASSFSTENGYTF.